This T cell receptor beta chain stems from a study of blood T cell repertoires in COVID-19 (dated by TCRdb to about 2020). General notes on the study: Collaborator samples came from the United States, Italy and Spain and covered acute and convalescent phases of COVID-19. The material from the prospective study consisted of cDNA or gDNA derived from T cells, B-cell-depleted T cells, or PBMCs. Deeply sampled blood TCRbeta repertoires from subjects exposed to, actively infected with, or recovered from COVID-19 were included in the dataset. A freely available public database, intended as a resource for researchers studying the immune response to SARS-CoV-2, is where the repertoires were released. Samples came from the ongoing ImmuneRACE study (first 160 participants) plus 1,254 subjects from 6 global collaborators. The sample metadata nearly always contained a de-identified subject ID, COVID-19 status, age in years and sex. Where available, HLA class I and class II types were taken from metadata supplied by the sample provider and were not determined by assay-based typing. Study-wide findings and limitations: The quantity of clinical and demographic metadata differed by source and by participant and was supplied without curation.

Its CDR3 holds 16 amino acids, cysteine through phenylalanine. Of all the DNA, just the CDR3 is kept, 48 bases in frame from base 1. For this chain, trimming is 2 bases at the V end and 1 base at the J end, and the number of junction bases without a gene match is 5. The germline V gene encodes CDR1 SGHNT and CDR2 YENEEA. The immunoSEQ Assay, a bias-controlled multiplex PCR, was used to amplify TCRbeta CDR3 regions from genomic DNA. Processing in the source paper ran as follows. Nucleated cell counts per sample were estimated from amplification of reference gene primers within the assay. To quantify the absolute abundance of each unique TCRbeta CDR3 rearrangement, sequence reads were collapsed and filtered. Productive Simpson clonality was computed per sample as the square root of Simpson's diversity index over productive rearrangements. This is the immuneACCESS table as TCRdb keeps it, with only in-frame sequences that have V and J called. A part of the clones is gone; compared with another copy, unresolved V genes explain less than half, and the rest is unexplained. The V and J calls and clone size are taken from that table; D and trimming were inferred from the DNA. The sample table shows tens of thousands of clones, and more than 90% are seen once. The top ten hold around 12% of the sample.

Regarding this clone: Its antigen remains undetermined. Nothing much larger sits one base from this clone, and base qualities are not available.

Collaborating institutions collected whole blood in K2EDTA tubes following their own protocols. For TCRbeta analysis, collaborators shipped samples in one of three forms: frozen whole blood, isolated PBMCs, or DNA extracted from either of those sample types. Recombination connected TRBV11-3 to TRBJ2-7, and 10 junctional nucleotides match TRBD2. The receptor was derived from a human donor with active COVID-19. The donor label of this sample is uncertain. The material sequenced was peripheral blood. The CDR3 here reads CASSLTGSGRSYEQYF. The nucleotide sequence is TGTGCCAGCAGCTTAACGGGTAGCGGGAGGTCCTACGAGCAGTACTTC.